The entry below describes one T cell receptor (beta chain). This sample was taken from a study of T cell clones after liver transplantation. Looking at the study overall: Post-transplant blood was tracked for graft-donor-reactive T cell clones identified in a pre-transplant mixed lymphocyte reaction. Patients counted as tolerant after at least one year off all immunosuppression, enzymes not exceeding twice normal.

Using immunoSEQ multiplex PCR, the repertoire was profiled, and TCRdb retains in-frame clones only, with some absent. The sample contains approximately 11,000 clones, about 71% of which appear only once. Thawed unstimulated PBMCs were FACS-sorted by CD3, CD4 and CD8 into two populations. The CDR3 runs 15 residues. Germline lookup yields CDR1 MNHEY and CDR2 SMNVEV (reference sequence). V lost 6 bases to trimming and J lost 2 bases, with 14 bases between them. The chain recombines TRBV27 with TRBJ2-1; D is possibly TRBD2 (7 bases). The sequenced sample was CD4+ T cells from blood, obtained around 32 months after liver transplant. The clonotype was recovered from a human patient who received a liver transplant. The graft donor may have given rise to some T cells. CDR3 in amino acids: CASSPRGGPYNEQFF. The CDR3 bases are TGTGCCAGCAGCCCAAGGGGGGGGCCCTACAATGAGCAGTTCTTC.